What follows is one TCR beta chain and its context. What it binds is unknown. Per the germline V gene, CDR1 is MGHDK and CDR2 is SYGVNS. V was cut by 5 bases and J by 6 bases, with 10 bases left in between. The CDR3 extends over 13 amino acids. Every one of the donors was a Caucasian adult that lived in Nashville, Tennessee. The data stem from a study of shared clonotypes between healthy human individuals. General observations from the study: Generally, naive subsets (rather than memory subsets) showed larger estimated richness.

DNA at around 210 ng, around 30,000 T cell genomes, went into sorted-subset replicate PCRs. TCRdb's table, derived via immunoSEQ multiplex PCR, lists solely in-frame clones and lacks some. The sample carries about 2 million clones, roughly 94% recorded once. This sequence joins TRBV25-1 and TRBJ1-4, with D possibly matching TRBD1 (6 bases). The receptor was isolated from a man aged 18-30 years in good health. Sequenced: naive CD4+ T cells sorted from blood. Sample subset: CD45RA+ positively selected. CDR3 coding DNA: TGTGCCAGCAGTCCTCAGGGGTATGAAAAACTGTTTTTT. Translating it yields CASSPQGYEKLFF.